These T cell receptor beta chains were read from a single sample in a study of tissue T cells after allogeneic stem cell transplantation. Libraries were prepared by immunoSEQ multiplex PCR; TCRdb keeps only in-frame clonotypes and omits some of them. The sample includes 25,000 to 35,000 clones, 85% seen only once; the top ten take over 3%. The specimen comprised blood, sampled before transplantation. The receptors stem from a woman aged 18-55 years who later had graft-versus-host disease after an allogeneic stem cell transplant. Both conserved end residues are part of each CDR3. Each record gives: V gene, J gene, clone size, D gene, CDR3 protein, CDR3 DNA. The D gene is left open where the match is weak. Where a row states a size, it is once, few, many or the class of an expanded clone; other rows omit it.

TRBV11-2	TRBJ2-7	NA	TRBD2	CASSLAGGLAGEQYF	TGTGCCAGCAGCTTGGCCGGAGGACTAGCGGGGGAGCAGTACTTC
TRBV4-1	TRBJ2-3	NA	NA	CASSPEVTDTQYF	TGCGCCAGCAGCCCGGAGGTCACAGATACGCAGTATTTT
TRBV6-5	TRBJ1-1	NA	TRBD1	CASSPRTGRDTEAFF	TGTGCCAGCAGTCCCAGGACAGGGAGGGACACTGAAGCTTTCTTT
TRBV5-1	TRBJ1-2	NA	NA	CASKSDGDPRGYTF	TGCGCCAGTAAATCGGACGGAGATCCGCGAGGCTACACCTTC
TRBV6-2/TRBV6-3	TRBJ2-7	NA	NA	CASSSVWTKKTYEQYF	TGTGCCAGCAGCTCAGTTTGGACGAAAAAAACCTACGAGCAGTACTTC
TRBV6-5	TRBJ2-3	once	NA	CASSTGQYGTDTQYF	TGTGCCAGCAGTACAGGACAGTACGGCACAGATACGCAGTATTTT
TRBV27	TRBJ1-1	NA	TRBD1	CASNPGDRRKNTEAFF	TGTGCCAGCAACCCCGGGGACAGGAGAAAGAACACTGAAGCTTTCTTT
TRBV28	TRBJ1-2	NA	NA	CASSWAVGPSRWGYTF	TGTGCCAGCAGTTGGGCAGTGGGTCCATCCAGGTGGGGCTACACCTTC
TRBV19	TRBJ1-2	NA	TRBD1	CASSTRDRLLANYGYTF	TGTGCCAGTAGTACCCGGGACAGGCTTCTAGCTAACTATGGCTACACCTTC
TRBV19	TRBJ2-1	NA	TRBD1	CASSTPTGTASYNEQFF	TGTGCCAGTAGTACACCTACCGGGACAGCCTCCTACAATGAGCAGTTCTTC
TRBV6-5	TRBJ1-1	once	NA	CASRLGMNTEAFF	TGTGCCAGCAGGCTCGGCATGAACACTGAAGCTTTCTTT
TRBV25-1	TRBJ2-1	NA	NA	CASRVGGSNEQFF	TGTGCCAGCAGAGTAGGGGGATCCAATGAGCAGTTCTTC
TRBV6-2/TRBV6-3	TRBJ2-6	NA	TRBD1	CASSQMTGEPPGANVLTF	TGTGCCAGCAGTCAGATGACAGGGGAGCCCCCTGGGGCCAACGTCCTGACTTTC
TRBV11-2	TRBJ1-4	NA	NA	CASSLVVGGADEKLFF	TGTGCCAGCAGCTTAGTCGTGGGGGGCGCCGATGAAAAACTGTTTTTT
TRBV4-1	TRBJ1-1	NA	NA	CASSQASGGTEAFF	TGCGCCAGCAGCCAAGCCTCCGGAGGGACTGAAGCTTTCTTT
TRBV15	TRBJ1-3	NA	NA	CATSGIRDDPDTIYF	TGTGCCACCAGCGGGATCAGGGATGACCCGGACACCATATATTTT
TRBV6-5	TRBJ1-1	NA	NA	CASSYSGGMNTEAFF	TGTGCCAGCAGTTACTCGGGAGGGATGAACACTGAAGCTTTCTTT
TRBV7-2	TRBJ2-5	NA	TRBD2	CASSGGLALETQYF	TGTGCCAGCAGCGGGGGACTAGCGTTAGAGACCCAGTACTTC
TRBV24-1	TRBJ2-1	NA	TRBD1	CATSDSGQGLNNEQFF	TGTGCCACCAGTGATTCGGGACAGGGGTTGAACAATGAGCAGTTCTTC
TRBV7-2	TRBJ1-2	NA	TRBD1	CASSLAQGASYGYTF	TGTGCCAGCAGCTTAGCTCAGGGGGCAAGCTATGGCTACACCTTC
TRBV18	TRBJ1-3	NA	NA	CASSPLQVTSGNTIYF	TGTGCCAGCTCCCCCCTACAGGTTACCTCTGGAAACACCATATATTTT
TRBV15	TRBJ2-1	NA	TRBD1	CATSPETGPPGEQFF	TGTGCCACCAGCCCGGAGACAGGGCCGCCAGGTGAGCAGTTCTTC
TRBV15	TRBJ1-2	few	NA	CATSPAREDFYGYTF	TGTGCCACCAGCCCTGCCCGGGAGGATTTCTATGGCTACACCTTC
TRBV5-6	TRBJ2-3	NA	TRBD1	CASSRQGASTDTQYF	TGTGCCAGCAGCCGACAGGGAGCGAGCACAGATACGCAGTATTTT
TRBV27	TRBJ1-1	NA	NA	CASSWTREPSTEAFF	TGTGCCAGCAGTTGGACACGCGAACCCTCAACTGAAGCTTTCTTT
TRBV6-6	TRBJ1-2	NA	NA	CASSPGTTNYGYTF	TGTGCCAGCAGTCCCGGGACAACTAACTATGGCTACACCTTC
TRBV28	TRBJ1-2	NA	NA	CASSLTGSWGYGYTF	TGTGCCAGCAGTCTCACAGGGAGTTGGGGCTATGGCTACACCTTC
TRBV2	TRBJ2-2	few	TRBD1	CASSARTGDRGGELFF	TGTGCCAGCAGCGCTAGGACAGGGGATCGGGGCGGGGAGCTGTTTTTT
TRBV28	TRBJ1-5	NA	TRBD1	CASSSPTGTGSNQPQHF	TGTGCCAGCAGTTCCCCCACCGGGACAGGGAGCAATCAGCCCCAGCATTTT
TRBV27	TRBJ1-2	NA	TRBD1	CARPGQGRTNYGYTF	TGTGCCAGACCGGGACAGGGGAGGACTAACTATGGCTACACCTTC
TRBV4-3	TRBJ2-1	NA	TRBD2	CASSPSKRGPYNEQFF	TGCGCCAGCAGCCCATCAAAGCGGGGGCCGTACAATGAGCAGTTCTTC
TRBV7-2	TRBJ1-5	NA	NA	CASTNMGNQPQHF	TGTGCCAGCACCAACATGGGCAATCAGCCCCAGCATTTT
TRBV27	TRBJ1-1	NA	NA	CASSVTDNTEAFF	TGTGCCAGCAGTGTGACGGACAACACTGAAGCTTTCTTT
TRBV5-8	TRBJ1-2	NA	TRBD1	CASSLVTGDGYTF	TGTGCCAGCAGCTTGGTAACAGGGGATGGCTACACCTTC
TRBV20-1	TRBJ1-1	few	NA	CSYLPRRAPFF	TGCTCCTACCTCCCCCGCAGGGCGCCTTTCTTT
TRBV30	TRBJ2-7	NA	TRBD1	CAWLGQDRYEQYF	TGTGCCTGGTTGGGACAGGACCGCTACGAGCAGTACTTC
TRBV6-5	TRBJ2-7	NA	TRBD2	CASNRAGGMTYEQYF	TGTGCCAGCAATAGAGCGGGGGGGATGACCTACGAGCAGTACTTC
TRBV7-9	TRBJ1-1	NA	NA	CASSSVRHLAFF	TGTGCCAGCAGCTCTGTCCGACACTTGGCTTTCTTT
TRBV5-1	TRBJ2-1	NA	NA	CASSSTGGWYNEQFF	TGCGCCAGCAGCTCCACCGGGGGCTGGTACAATGAGCAGTTCTTC
TRBV6-5	TRBJ1-2	NA	TRBD1	CACRRDRGDYGYTF	TGCGCCTGCCGTCGGGACAGGGGCGACTATGGCTACACCTTC
TRBV18	TRBJ2-5	NA	NA	CASSPVSGLGQETQYF	TGTGCCAGCTCACCAGTCAGCGGGCTGGGCCAAGAGACCCAGTACTTC
TRBV5-1	TRBJ2-7	NA	NA	CASSLVDNRYEQYF	TGCGCCAGCAGCTTGGTGGACAACAGGTACGAGCAGTACTTC
TRBV19	TRBJ2-5	NA	TRBD2	CASTNSGLSETQYF	TGTGCCAGTACGAATAGCGGGCTCTCGGAGACCCAGTACTTC
TRBV5-1	TRBJ2-7	NA	NA	CASSKGQTTYEQYF	TGCGCCAGCAGCAAAGGACAGACCACCTACGAGCAGTACTTC
TRBV9	TRBJ2-7	NA	TRBD1	CASSPSLDRAPSEQYF	TGTGCCAGCAGCCCTAGTCTGGACAGGGCACCTTCCGAGCAGTACTTC
TRBV6-4	TRBJ1-6	NA	NA	CASSGGEGNSPLHF	TGTGCCAGCAGTGGGGGGGAAGGTAATTCACCCCTCCACTTT
TRBV15	TRBJ1-5	few	TRBD1	CATSSRGLSQPQHF	TGTGCCACCAGCAGCAGGGGGCTCAGTCAGCCCCAGCATTTT
TRBV28	TRBJ1-1	NA	NA	CASSSGTRNTEAFF	TGTGCCAGCAGCTCCGGGACACGAAACACTGAAGCTTTCTTT
TRBV9	TRBJ2-1	NA	NA	CASSDPGGGALYNEQFF	TGTGCCAGCAGCGACCCCGGAGGGGGGGCTCTGTACAATGAGCAGTTCTTC
TRBV11-3	TRBJ2-2	NA	NA	CASSLDSWQGNTGELFF	TGTGCCAGCAGCTTAGACTCTTGGCAGGGAAACACCGGGGAGCTGTTTTTT
TRBV7-9	TRBJ2-1	once	TRBD2	CASSYLAGEGPTRNEQFF	TGTGCCAGCAGCTACCTCGCCGGGGAGGGACCGACGAGGAATGAGCAGTTCTTC
TRBV6-4	TRBJ2-1	few	TRBD2	CASSDSTSGYNEQFF	TGTGCCAGCAGTGACTCGACTAGCGGGTACAATGAGCAGTTCTTC
TRBV18	TRBJ1-1	once	TRBD1	CASSPPGQGSGNTEAFF	TGTGCCAGCTCACCACCGGGACAGGGCTCGGGGAACACTGAAGCTTTCTTT
TRBV7-2	TRBJ1-2	NA	TRBD1	CASSPYGQGVNYGYTF	TGTGCCAGCAGCCCATATGGACAGGGAGTTAACTATGGCTACACCTTC
TRBV7-9	TRBJ1-2	medium-sized	NA	CASSFFPAYPLYGYTF	TGTGCCAGCAGCTTCTTTCCGGCCTACCCACTATATGGCTACACCTTC
TRBV7-2	TRBJ2-7	NA	NA	CASSAWTSSYEQYF	TGTGCCAGCAGCGCGTGGACTTCTTCCTACGAGCAGTACTTC
TRBV11-1	TRBJ1-2	once	NA	CASSLDAQAGYTF	TGTGCCAGCAGCTTAGACGCACAGGCAGGCTACACCTTC
TRBV30	TRBJ1-1	NA	NA	CAWSVLGSLNTEAFF	TGTGCCTGGAGTGTACTAGGATCCCTGAACACTGAAGCTTTCTTT